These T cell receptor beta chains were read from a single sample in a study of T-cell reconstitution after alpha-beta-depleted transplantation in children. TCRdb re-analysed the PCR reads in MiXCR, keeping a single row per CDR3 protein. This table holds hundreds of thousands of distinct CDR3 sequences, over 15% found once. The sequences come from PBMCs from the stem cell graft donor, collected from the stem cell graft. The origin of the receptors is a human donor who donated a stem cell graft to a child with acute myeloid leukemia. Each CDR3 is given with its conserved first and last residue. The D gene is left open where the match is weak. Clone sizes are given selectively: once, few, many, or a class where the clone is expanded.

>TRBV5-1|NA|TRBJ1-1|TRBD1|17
CASRPFSGQGKSAEAFF
TGCGCCAGCCGACCATTCTCGGGACAGGGGAAGTCAGCTGAAGCTTTCTTT
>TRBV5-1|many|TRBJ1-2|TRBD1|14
CASSPTGTGRAYTF
TGCGCCAGCAGCCCGACTGGGACAGGGCGAGCCTACACCTTC
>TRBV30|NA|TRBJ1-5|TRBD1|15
CAWSGQGPSNQPQHF
TGTGCCTGGAGTGGACAGGGACCCAGCAATCAGCCCCAGCATTTT
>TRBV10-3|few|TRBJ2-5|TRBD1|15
CATLPGTGVQETQYF
TGTGCCACGTTGCCCGGGACAGGGGTCCAAGAGACCCAGTACTTC
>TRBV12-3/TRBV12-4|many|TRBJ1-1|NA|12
CASSSLDTEAFF
TGTGCCAGCAGTTCTCTCGACACTGAAGCTTTCTTT
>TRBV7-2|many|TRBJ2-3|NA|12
CASSPGTDTQYF
TGTGCCAGCAGCCCCGGCACAGATACGCAGTATTTT
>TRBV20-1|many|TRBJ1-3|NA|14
CSARKGDSGNTIYF
TGCAGTGCTAGGAAGGGGGACTCTGGAAACACCATATATTTT
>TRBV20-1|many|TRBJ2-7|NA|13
CSARDPADYEQYF
TGCAGTGCTAGAGATCCGGCGGACTACGAGCAGTACTTC
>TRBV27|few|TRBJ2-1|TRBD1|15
CASSGGTGGYNEQFF
TGTGCCAGCAGTGGAGGGACAGGGGGCTACAATGAGCAGTTCTTC
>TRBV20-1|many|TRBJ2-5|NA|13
CSANRVGEETQYF
TGCAGTGCTAATAGGGTGGGTGAAGAGACCCAGTACTTC
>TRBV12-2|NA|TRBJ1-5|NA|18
CASRLPTGGLYAYQPQHF
TGTGCAAGTCGCTTACCGACAGGGGGCCTATACGCCTATCAGCCCCAGCATTTT
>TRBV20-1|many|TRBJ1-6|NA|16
CSAREWRQGYNSPLHF
TGCAGTGCTAGAGAGTGGCGGCAGGGGTATAATTCACCCCTCCACTTT
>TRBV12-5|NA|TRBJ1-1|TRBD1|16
CASGPQGAGVNTEAFF
TGTGCTAGTGGTCCACAGGGGGCGGGTGTGAACACTGAAGCTTTCTTT
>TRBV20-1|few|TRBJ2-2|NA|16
CSARSLDKPNTGELFF
TGCAGTGCTAGATCCCTCGACAAACCGAACACCGGGGAGCTGTTTTTT
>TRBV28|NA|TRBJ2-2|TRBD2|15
CASRFGGGDTGELFF
TGTGCCAGCAGGTTCGGCGGGGGAGACACCGGGGAGCTGTTTTTT
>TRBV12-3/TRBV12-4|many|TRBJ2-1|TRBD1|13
CASGTGDRDEQFF
TGTGCCAGCGGGACAGGGGACCGCGATGAGCAGTTCTTC
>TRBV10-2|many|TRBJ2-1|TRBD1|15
CASSESTGAYNEQFF
TGCGCCAGCAGTGAGTCTACAGGGGCCTACAATGAGCAGTTCTTC
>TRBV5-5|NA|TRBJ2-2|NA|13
CASSGFHTGELFF
TGTGCCAGCAGTGGCTTCCATACCGGGGAGCTGTTTTTT
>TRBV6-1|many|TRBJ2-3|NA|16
CASSEIRPSGTDTQYF
TGTGCCAGCAGTGAGATCCGGCCGTCCGGCACAGATACGCAGTATTTT
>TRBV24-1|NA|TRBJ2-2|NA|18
CATSDLAAQGWNTGELFF
TGTGCCACCAGTGACCTGGCCGCTCAGGGATGGAACACCGGGGAGCTGTTTTTT
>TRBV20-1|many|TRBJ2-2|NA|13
CSARDPGTGELFF
TGCAGTGCTAGAGATCCTGGGACCGGGGAGCTGTTTTTT
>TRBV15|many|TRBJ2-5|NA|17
CATSRDGVRLGQETQYF
TGTGCCACCAGCAGAGATGGAGTCAGGCTTGGCCAAGAGACCCAGTACTTC
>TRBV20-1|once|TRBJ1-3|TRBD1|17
CSARDMDREGTGNTIYF
TGCAGTGCTAGAGATATGGACAGGGAAGGAACTGGAAACACCATATATTTT
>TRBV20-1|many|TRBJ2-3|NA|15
CSARADRLSTDTQYF
TGCAGTGCTAGAGCTGACAGGCTCAGCACAGATACGCAGTATTTT
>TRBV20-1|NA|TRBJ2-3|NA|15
CSARDPLGPTDTQYF
TGCAGTGCTAGAGACCCACTAGGGCCCACAGATACGCAGTATTTT
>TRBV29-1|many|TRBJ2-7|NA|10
CSVDSGEQYF
TGCAGCGTTGACTCCGGCGAGCAGTACTTC